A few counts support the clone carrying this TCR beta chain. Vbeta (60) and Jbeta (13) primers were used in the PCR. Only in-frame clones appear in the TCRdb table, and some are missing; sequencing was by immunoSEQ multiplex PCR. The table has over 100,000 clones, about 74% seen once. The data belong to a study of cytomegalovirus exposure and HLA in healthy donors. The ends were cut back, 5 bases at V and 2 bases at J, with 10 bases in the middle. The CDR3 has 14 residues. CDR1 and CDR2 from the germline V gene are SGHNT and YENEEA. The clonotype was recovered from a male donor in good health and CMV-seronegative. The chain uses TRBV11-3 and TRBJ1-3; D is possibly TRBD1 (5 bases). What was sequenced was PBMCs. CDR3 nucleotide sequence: TGTGCCAGCAGCGAAGGCAGGGCTGGAAACACCATATATTTT. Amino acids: CASSEGRAGNTIYF.